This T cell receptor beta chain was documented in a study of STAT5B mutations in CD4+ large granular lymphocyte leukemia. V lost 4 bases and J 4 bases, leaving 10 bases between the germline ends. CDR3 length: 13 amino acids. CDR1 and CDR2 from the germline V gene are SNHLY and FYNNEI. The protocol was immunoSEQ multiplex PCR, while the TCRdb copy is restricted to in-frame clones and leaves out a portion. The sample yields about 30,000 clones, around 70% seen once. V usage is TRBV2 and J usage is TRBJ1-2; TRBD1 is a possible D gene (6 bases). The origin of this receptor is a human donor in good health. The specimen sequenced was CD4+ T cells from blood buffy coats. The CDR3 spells CASSGDIIYGYTF. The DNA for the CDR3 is TGTGCCAGCAGTGGGGACATCATCTATGGCTACACCTTC.